A selection of T cell receptor beta chains follows, all from one sample in a study of cytomegalovirus exposure and HLA in healthy donors. Profiled with immunoSEQ multiplex PCR; TCRdb holds only in-frame clones, not every one. The sample shows 95,000 to 100,000 clones, approximately 85% of them seen only once. The sample comprised PBMCs. These receptors were taken from a man between 25 and 39 years old in good health and CMV-seronegative. The CDR3 runs from the conserved cysteine through the conserved F or W. Each record gives: J gene, clone size, V gene, D gene, CDR3 protein, CDR3 DNA. The D gene is left open where the match is weak. Clone size is stated in some rows and not others, as once, few, many or a class when expanded.

TRBJ2-5 | NA | TRBV27 | NA | CASSLVRRETQYF | TGTGCCAGCAGTTTAGTAAGGAGGGAGACCCAGTACTTC
TRBJ2-5 | NA | TRBV30 | TRBD2 | CALTGRTSGRAFNQETQYF | TGTGCCTTGACAGGGAGGACTAGCGGGAGGGCCTTCAATCAAGAGACCCAGTACTTC
TRBJ1-4 | once | TRBV18 | TRBD1 | CASSPMRTGGTATNEKLFF | TGTGCCAGCTCACCCATGAGGACAGGAGGGACGGCAACTAATGAAAAACTGTTTTTT
TRBJ2-1 | NA | TRBV5-1 | TRBD1 | CASSFPLQGGSYNEQFF | TGCGCCAGCAGCTTCCCCTTACAGGGGGGTTCCTACAATGAGCAGTTCTTC
TRBJ2-7 | NA | TRBV6-5 | TRBD2 | CANSPTSGTSYEQYF | TGTGCCAACAGCCCGACTAGCGGGACGTCCTACGAGCAGTACTTC
TRBJ2-5 | NA | TRBV27 | NA | CASSLAGARETQYF | TGTGCCAGCAGTTTGGCAGGGGCTAGGGAGACCCAGTACTTC
TRBJ1-6 | once | TRBV6-1 | TRBD1 | CASSRGQGGNSPLHF | TGTGCCAGCAGTAGAGGACAGGGTGGTAATTCACCCCTCCACTTT
TRBJ2-3 | NA | TRBV5-1 | NA | CASSLITGTMTDTQYF | TGCGCCAGCAGCTTGATAACAGGGACTATGACAGATACGCAGTATTTT
TRBJ2-1 | NA | TRBV29-1 | TRBD2 | CSVESRLAGGYEQFF | TGCAGCGTTGAATCCCGACTAGCGGGAGGATATGAGCAGTTCTTC
TRBJ2-4 | NA | TRBV4-2 | TRBD2 | CASSAWTSLDKNIQYF | TGTGCCAGCAGCGCATGGACTAGCTTAGACAAAAACATTCAGTACTTC
TRBJ1-4 | NA | TRBV5-1 | NA | CASSNPGRDEKLFF | TGCGCCAGCAGTAACCCCGGTCGGGATGAAAAACTGTTTTTT
TRBJ1-2 | NA | TRBV6-4 | NA | CASSPGGALYGYTF | TGTGCCAGCAGTCCGGGGGGGGCTCTCTACGGCTACACCTTC
TRBJ2-5 | NA | TRBV29-1 | TRBD2 | CSVEPTSGGVSQYF | TGCAGCGTTGAACCTACTAGCGGAGGTGTTAGCCAGTACTTC
TRBJ1-5 | NA | TRBV28 | TRBD1 | CASCRDSNYQPQHF | TGTGCCAGCTGCCGGGACAGTAATTATCAGCCCCAGCATTTT
TRBJ1-5 | NA | TRBV9 | NA | CASSVDGAGQPQHF | TGTGCCAGCAGCGTAGATGGGGCAGGTCAGCCCCAGCATTTT
TRBJ2-7 | NA | TRBV29-1 | TRBD1 | CSVVGTGDSYEQYF | TGCAGCGTTGTGGGGACAGGGGACTCCTACGAGCAGTACTTC
TRBJ2-7 | once | TRBV27 | NA | CASSLRTPMEQYF | TGTGCCAGCAGTTTGCGGACTCCGATGGAGCAGTACTTC
TRBJ2-1 | NA | TRBV11-1 | NA | CASSPRGRGSSYNEQFF | TGTGCCAGCAGCCCCCGTGGACGGGGTAGCTCCTACAATGAGCAGTTCTTC
TRBJ1-4 | NA | TRBV7-9 | TRBD1 | CASSSWPGQGHEKLFF | TGTGCCAGCAGCTCCTGGCCGGGACAGGGTCATGAAAAACTGTTTTTT
TRBJ1-5 | NA | TRBV10-3 | NA | CAISEDRLTQHF | TGTGCCATCAGCGAAGACAGACTTACCCAGCATTTT
TRBJ1-5 | NA | TRBV7-9 | NA | CASSKVEGRNQPQHF | TGTGCCAGCAGCAAAGTGGAGGGGCGAAATCAGCCCCAGCATTTT
TRBJ1-2 | NA | TRBV5-8 | TRBD1 | CATTGTALRLYTF | TGTGCCACTACCGGGACAGCCCTAAGGCTCTACACCTTC
TRBJ2-1 | NA | TRBV5-6 | NA | CASSLGSAEQFF | TGTGCCAGCAGCTTGGGTAGCGCCGAGCAGTTCTTC
TRBJ2-7 | NA | TRBV29-1 | NA | CSVETPGTYEQYF | TGCAGCGTTGAAACACCAGGGACCTACGAGCAGTACTTC
TRBJ2-6 | NA | TRBV9 | TRBD1 | CASSAGTGSSGANVLTF | TGTGCCAGCAGCGCCGGGACAGGATCCTCTGGGGCCAACGTCCTGACTTTC
TRBJ1-5 | NA | TRBV6-5 | TRBD1 | CASSNIPGQVQPQHF | TGTGCCAGCAGCAACATACCGGGACAGGTACAGCCCCAGCATTTT
TRBJ1-2 | NA | TRBV14 | TRBD1 | CASSQDLQGNYGYTF | TGTGCCAGCAGCCAAGATTTACAGGGGAACTATGGCTACACCTTC
TRBJ2-2 | NA | TRBV6-1 | NA | CASSDTSIGELFF | TGTGCCAGCAGTGATACTTCCATAGGGGAGCTGTTTTTT
TRBJ2-7 | NA | TRBV28 | TRBD1 | CASMSGQGAYEQYF | TGTGCCAGCATGAGCGGTCAGGGGGCCTACGAGCAGTACTTC
TRBJ2-7 | NA | TRBV19 | TRBD1 | CASNPTGGTYEQYF | TGTGCCAGTAATCCGACAGGGGGGACCTACGAGCAGTACTTC
TRBJ1-3 | once | TRBV5-1 | NA | CASSLTGSGNTIYF | TGCGCCAGCAGCCTTACAGGGTCTGGAAACACCATATATTTT
TRBJ2-3 | few | TRBV7-9 | TRBD2 | CASSLQRGTPPTQYF | TGTGCCAGCAGCTTACAGCGGGGAACCCCCCCTACGCAGTATTTT
TRBJ2-5 | once | TRBV29-1 | TRBD2 | CSVVGTSGVTPQYF | TGCAGCGTTGTTGGAACTAGCGGGGTGACCCCCCAGTACTTC
TRBJ2-7 | NA | TRBV27 | TRBD1 | CASSPQTGGSYEQYF | TGTGCCAGCAGTCCGCAGACAGGGGGCTCCTACGAGCAGTACTTC
TRBJ1-4 | few | TRBV10-2 | TRBD1 | CASTPGQGSLARGKLFF | TGCGCCAGCACCCCGGGACAGGGTAGTTTAGCTCGTGGAAAACTGTTTTTT
TRBJ1-6 | few | TRBV10-3 | TRBD1 | CAISEPGQGNYNSPLHF | TGTGCCATCAGTGAACCCGGACAGGGAAACTATAATTCACCCCTCCACTTT
TRBJ2-7 | NA | TRBV19 | TRBD1 | CASSTSGQGSYEQYF | TGTGCCAGTAGTACCTCGGGACAGGGCTCCTACGAGCAGTACTTC
TRBJ2-2 | NA | TRBV7-9 | TRBD1 | CASSLGQGDTGELFF | TGTGCCAGCAGCTTGGGACAGGGGGACACCGGGGAGCTGTTTTTT
TRBJ2-1 | NA | TRBV27 | TRBD2 | CASSFFPPGTSGGSSYNEQFF | TGTGCCAGCAGTTTCTTTCCCCCCGGGACTAGCGGGGGGAGCTCCTACAATGAGCAGTTCTTC
TRBJ2-7 | few | TRBV5-4 | NA | CASSLVGGPYEQYF | TGTGCCAGCAGCTTGGTAGGGGGACCCTACGAGCAGTACTTC
TRBJ2-5 | few | TRBV19 | TRBD1 | CASSTLTPRGQETQYF | TGTGCCAGTAGTACCCTAACTCCCAGGGGGCAAGAGACCCAGTACTTC
TRBJ2-7 | NA | TRBV2 | NA | CASHGGLEEQYF | TGTGCCAGCCACGGAGGATTGGAAGAGCAGTACTTC
TRBJ2-3 | few | TRBV9 | NA | CASNRDGHYTDTQYF | TGTGCCAGCAACAGAGACGGACACTACACAGATACGCAGTATTTT
TRBJ1-2 | once | TRBV7-9 | NA | CASSSRDGYTF | TGTGCCAGCAGCTCCAGGGATGGCTACACCTTC
TRBJ1-2 | NA | TRBV2 | TRBD1 | CASTGGTGNYGYTF | TGTGCCAGCACCGGGGGGACAGGGAACTATGGCTACACCTTC